This T cell receptor (beta chain) is drawn from a study of shared clonotypes between healthy human individuals. The CDR3 totals 12 residues. CDR1 LGHNA and CDR2 YSLEER come from the germline V gene. Trimming left V 1 base short and J 4 bases short, with 3 bases between. Here immunoSEQ multiplex PCR was the method, and the copy in TCRdb shows in-frame clones only, minus some. The data hold approximately 1.4 million clones, with 98% observed a single time. This chain connects TRBV4-3 to TRBJ2-3, with D uncertain. Sequenced sample: naive CD4+ T cells sorted from blood. Subset reported: CD45RA+ positively selected. This clonotype originated in a man under 40 in good health. CDR3 residues: CASSQVADTQYF. CDR3 in DNA: TGCGCCAGCAGCCAAGTTGCAGATACGCAGTATTTT.